These T cell receptor beta chains were read from a single sample in a study of blood T cell repertoires in COVID-19. Measured with immunoSEQ multiplex PCR; TCRdb has only the in-frame clones, and not every one. The data contain some 130,000 clones, roughly 89% of them singletons. The material sequenced was PBMCs or T cells enriched from blood (not recorded which). These receptors all come from a man between 45 and 60 years old who had recovered from COVID-19. The CDR3 runs from the conserved cysteine through the conserved F or W. D genes are given only for firm matches. Clone size is given for some rows only: seen once, a few or many times, or a class if the clone is expanded.

TRBJ2-1,TRBV11-2,.,.,16,TGTGCCAGCAGCTTAGATGCGGGGGCGTCCTACAATGAGCAGTTCTTC,CASSLDAGASYNEQFF
TRBJ2-7,TRBV10-3,.,TRBD2,15,TGTGCCATCAGCGTTAGGGCCGGGACTAGCTACGAGCAGTACTTC,CAISVRAGTSYEQYF
TRBJ1-5,TRBV28,.,.,11,TGTGCCAGCAGCTTGGACAGCACCAAGCATTTT,CASSLDSTKHF
TRBJ2-5,TRBV5-1,.,TRBD2,17,TGCGCCAGCAGCTTGCAGAAGGGCGGGGGGCCTCAAGAGACCCAGTACTTC,CASSLQKGGGPQETQYF
TRBJ2-2,TRBV28,.,.,13,TGTGCCAGCAGCCGGAGAAACACCGGGGAGCTGTTTTTT,CASSRRNTGELFF
TRBJ2-7,TRBV27,.,.,15,TGTGCCAGCAGTTTAACAGGTCGTCATTACCACGAGCAGTACTTC,CASSLTGRHYHEQYF
TRBJ1-1,TRBV5-6,.,TRBD1,16,TGTGCCAGCAGCTTGGTTAAGGGACAGGTGGACACTGAAGCTTTCTTT,CASSLVKGQVDTEAFF
TRBJ1-6,TRBV29-1,.,.,12,TGCAGCGTTTACGACGGGGATTCACCCCTCCACTTT,CSVYDGDSPLHF
TRBJ2-2,TRBV24-1,.,TRBD1,16,TGTGCCACCAGTGGCCGAACAGGGGGGTACACCGGGGAGCTGTTTTTT,CATSGRTGGYTGELFF
TRBJ2-5,TRBV5-1,few,.,14,TGCGCCAGCAGCTTGCAGGGGCCCCAAGAGACCCAGTACTTC,CASSLQGPQETQYF
TRBJ1-1,TRBV28,.,.,15,TGTGCCAGCAGGCACGACGCTCAGGCCCACACTGAAGCTTTCTTT,CASRHDAQAHTEAFF
TRBJ1-4,TRBV30,.,TRBD1,17,TGTGCCTGGATTCGTACCGGGACAGGCTTTGGCGTTGAAAAACTGTTTTTT,CAWIRTGTGFGVEKLFF
TRBJ1-5,TRBV19,.,TRBD1,15,TGTGCCAGTAGTATACGGGGACAGGGGAGCCAGCCCCAGCATTTT,CASSIRGQGSQPQHF
TRBJ1-1,TRBV30,once,.,14,TGTGCCTGGAGTGCCCAACAGGGATGGACTGAAGCTTTCTTT,CAWSAQQGWTEAFF
TRBJ2-1,TRBV4-3,.,TRBD2,17,TGCGCCAGCAGCCAAGATGGACTAGCGGGACTCTACAATGAGCAGTTCTTC,CASSQDGLAGLYNEQFF
TRBJ2-7,TRBV27,.,.,12,TGTGCCAGCAGTCCTCAGGAGGGAGAGCAGTACTTC,CASSPQEGEQYF
TRBJ2-5,TRBV14,.,.,15,TGTGCCAGCAGCCAAGATTGGGGCGGGGCGAGCACCCAGTACTTC,CASSQDWGGASTQYF
TRBJ1-2,TRBV20-1,.,TRBD1,15,TGCAGTGCTAGTGGGACAGGCGGGGTAGAGGGAGGCTACACCTTC,CSASGTGGVEGGYTF
TRBJ2-1,TRBV5-1,many,.,14,TGCGCCAGCAGCAACTCCGGGGGCTACAATGAGCAGTTCTTC,CASSNSGGYNEQFF
TRBJ1-4,TRBV7-6,.,.,11,TGTGCCATCCGCGAAAGTGAAAAACTGTTTTTT,CAIRESEKLFF
TRBJ2-2,TRBV5-3,few,TRBD1,16,TGTGCCAGAAGCTTGTCGAAGGACAGGGCAGCCAGGGAGCTGTTTTTT,CARSLSKDRAARELFF
TRBJ1-2,TRBV15,.,TRBD1,15,TGTGCCACCCAAACTATAGACAGGGGGTACTATGGCTACACCTTC,CATQTIDRGYYGYTF
TRBJ2-5,TRBV5-1,.,.,12,TGCGCCAGCAGCCAAACAGGAGTAACCCAGTACTTC,CASSQTGVTQYF
TRBJ2-7,TRBV28,many,.,17,TGTGCCAGCAGTTATTTCCAGGGCGACGTCGGCTCCTACGAGCAGTACTTC,CASSYFQGDVGSYEQYF
TRBJ2-7,TRBV7-2,.,TRBD2,15,TGTGCCAGCAGCTTAATCGGGGTTCGGGAGGACGAGCAGTACTTC,CASSLIGVREDEQYF
TRBJ1-1,TRBV6-5,.,.,14,TGTGCCAGCAGTTACGGCATGGCAAACACTGAAGCTTTCTTT,CASSYGMANTEAFF
TRBJ1-1,TRBV6-6,.,TRBD1,15,TGTGCCAGCAGTCCCAGGGGGTGGCTGAACACTGAAGCTTTCTTT,CASSPRGWLNTEAFF